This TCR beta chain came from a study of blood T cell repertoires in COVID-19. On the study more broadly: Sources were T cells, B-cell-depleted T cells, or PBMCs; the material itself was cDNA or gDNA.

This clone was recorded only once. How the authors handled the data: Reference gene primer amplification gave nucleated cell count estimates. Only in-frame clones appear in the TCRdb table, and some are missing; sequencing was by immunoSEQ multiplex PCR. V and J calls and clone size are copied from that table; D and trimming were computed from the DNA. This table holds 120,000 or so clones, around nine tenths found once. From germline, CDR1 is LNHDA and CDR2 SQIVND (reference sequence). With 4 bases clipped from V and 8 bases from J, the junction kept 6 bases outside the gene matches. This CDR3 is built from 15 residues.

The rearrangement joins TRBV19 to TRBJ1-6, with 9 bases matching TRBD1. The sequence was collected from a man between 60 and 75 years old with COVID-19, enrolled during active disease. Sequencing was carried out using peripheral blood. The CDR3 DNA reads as TGTGCCAGTAGTAAACCGGGACAGGGTGATTCACCCCTCCACTTT. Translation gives CASSKPGQGDSPLHF.